The 8 T cell receptor beta chains presented below share a single source sample, sequenced in a study of T cell repertoires in cytomegalovirus infection. MiXCR, run by TCRdb on the reads, gives a single entry per CDR3 protein. This sample yields 490,000 or so distinct CDR3 sequences, of which about 11% are seen a single time; roughly 10% belongs to the top ten. Sequenced material: PBMCs. The origin of the receptors is a human donor in good health (CMV status not recorded). Some clones in this sample may be carry-over from other donors' samples.

J is TRBJ1-5 and V is TRBV29-1; the match to TRBD1 covers 7 bases. Germline-derived CDR1 and CDR2 are SQVTM and ANQGSEA. Germline trimming cut 4 bases from V and 5 bases from J; bases unmatched to any gene: 5. This CDR3 spans 13 amino acids. The CDR3 loop is CSVGRDRYQPQHF. The DNA for the CDR3 is TGCAGCGTTGGGCGGGACAGATATCAGCCCCAGCATTTT. The entire variable domain, with the rest obtained from reference TRBV29-1 and TRBJ1-5, is as follows: SAVISQKPSRDICQRGTSLTIQCQVDSQVTMMFWYRQQPGQSLTLIATANQGSEATYESGFVIDKFPISRPNLTFSTLTVSNMSPEDSSIYLCSVGRDRYQPQHFGDGTRLSIL.

This clonotype was observed many times. The genes are TRBV7-9 and TRBJ2-1; 15 bases map to TRBD2. CDR1 is SEHNR, CDR2 FQNEAQ, per germline (reference sequence). The ends lost 5 bases at V and 8 bases at J; junction bases unmatched: 10. The CDR3 sequence is 17 residues long. CDR3 DNA: TGTGCCAGCAGCGCCCTAGGACTAGCGGGAGGGAGGGATGAGCAGTTCTTC. Translating gives CASSALGLAGGRDEQFF.

This clonotype came up many times. J is TRBJ1-2 and V is TRBV5-4; 7 bases align to TRBD1. Germline CDR1 is SGHNT and CDR2 is YYREEE (reference sequence). V lost 4 bases to trimming and J lost 2 bases; unmatched junction nucleotides: 5. The CDR3 covers 14 residues. CDR3 loop: CASSRDSQNYGYTF. For the CDR3, the DNA is TGTGCCAGCAGCCGGGACAGCCAAAACTATGGCTACACCTTC.

This clonotype was seen many times. V is TRBV11-1 and J is TRBJ2-2; 9 nucleotides line up with TRBD1. The CDR3 extends over 17 amino acids. From germline, CDR1 is SGHAT and CDR2 FQDESV (reference sequence). Trimming cost V 4 bases and J 5 bases; bases outside gene matches: 11. Written as DNA, the CDR3 is TGTGCCAGCAGCTCCCATAAACGACAGGGGGGTACCGGGGAGCTGTTTTTT. Protein product: CASSSHKRQGGTGELFF.

This clonotype was found many times. This chain joins TRBV5-4 and TRBJ2-5; 10 nucleotides align to TRBD1. There are 16 residues in the CDR3. V lost 2 bases, J lost 2 bases, and 6 bases stayed unmatched. The germline V gene encodes CDR1 SGHNT and CDR2 YYREEE (reference sequence). In DNA, the CDR3 is TGTGCCAGCAGCTTCTATGGACAGGGGGAACAAGAGACCCAGTACTTC. This translates into CASSFYGQGEQETQYF.

The genes are TRBV30 and TRBJ2-4; D not resolved. The germline V gene has CDR1 GTSNPN and CDR2 SVGIG (reference sequence). The CDR3 contains 11 residues. The V and J ends lost 4 bases and 8 bases respectively, with 9 bases between them. CDR3 protein: CAWKERYIQYF. The CDR3 nucleotides read TGTGCCTGGAAGGAAAGGTACATTCAGTACTTC. The full variable domain, rest sourced from reference TRBV30 and TRBJ2-4, is SQTIHQWPATLVQPVGSPLSLECTVEGTSNPNLYWYRQAAGRGLQLLFYSVGIGQISSEVPQNLSASRPQDRQFILSSKKLLLSDSGFYLCAWKERYIQYFGAGTRLSVL.

This clonotype was detected a few times. CDR3 DNA sequence: TGCGCCAGCAGTCATCCCCACCCCGAATATTCCAATGGTCTTTCGGGCAATGAAAAACTGTTTTTT. It translates to CASSHPHPEYSNGLSGNEKLFF. The J gene is TRBJ1-4, the V gene TRBV23-1, with no clear D. TRBV23-1 is recorded as an ORF, its role being uncertain. Trimming took 3 bases from V and 5 from J, leaving 34 bases between them. The CDR3 covers 22 residues.

This sequence joins TRBV20-1 and TRBJ2-7, with a possible D match to TRBD2 (6 bases). The V gene lost 5 bases and the J gene lost 3 bases, with 20 bases spanning the gap. This CDR3 has 15 amino acids. The germline gives CDR1 DFQATT, CDR2 SNEGSKA (reference sequence). The DNA of the CDR3 is TGCAGTGCTCCAGACGGAGGGATGGGAAACTACGAGCAGTACTTC. Protein: CSAPDGGMGNYEQYF.